One sample yielded the 8 T cell receptor beta chains listed below, sequenced in a study of cytomegalovirus exposure and HLA in healthy donors (dated by TCRdb to 2016 to 2017). Libraries came from the immunoSEQ multiplex PCR assay. Imported from immuneACCESS, the table was reduced by TCRdb to in-frame sequences with V and J called. These copies leave out some clones; in studies compared against another copy, an unresolved V gene accounts for under half, and the cause of the remainder is not known. This sample holds approximately 97,000 clones; about 95% were observed only once. The ten biggest clones cover approximately 1% of the sample. Sequencing input: PBMCs. These receptor sequences come from a woman younger than 30 in good health and CMV-seronegative.

The J gene is TRBJ1-2, the V gene TRBV5-4, with TRBD1 as a possible D gene (6 bases). CDR3 length: 14 residues. CDR1 and CDR2 from the germline V gene are SGHNT and YYREEE (reference sequence). The ends were cut back, 4 bases at V and 4 bases at J, with 14 bases in the middle. The CDR3 coding sequence is TGTGCCAGCAGCGCCGTGGGGGCCCTCTATGGCTACACCTTC. Translated, it gives CASSAVGALYGYTF.

V and J are TRBV9 and TRBJ2-5, with TRBD2 matching over 8 bases. The V gene end was trimmed by 2 bases and the J gene end by 3 bases; junction bases not matched to a gene: 9. The germline V gene encodes CDR1 SGDLS and CDR2 YYNGEE. The CDR3 length is 16 residues. As DNA, the CDR3 is TGTGCCAGCAGCGTCTCCCTCGCGGGGGGCAAAGAGACCCAGTACTTC. Amino acids: CASSVSLAGGKETQYF. Together with reference TRBV9 and TRBJ2-5, the CDR3 gives the full variable domain: DSGVTQTPKHLITATGQRVTLRCSPRSGDLSVYWYQQSLDQGLQFLIQYYNGEERAKGNILERFSAQQFPDLHSELNLSSLELGDSALYFCASSVSLAGGKETQYFGPGTRLLVL.

In its sample, this clone was seen once. The J gene is TRBJ2-7, the V gene TRBV7-2; 11 bases agree with TRBD2. The trim removed 5 bases at V and 2 bases at J, leaving 2 bases unmatched. The germline V gene encodes CDR1 SGHTA and CDR2 FQGNSA. There are 14 residues in the CDR3. The DNA for the CDR3 is TGTGCCAGCAGCAGACTAGCGGGACCCTACGAGCAGTACTTC. It translates to CASSRLAGPYEQYF. Full variable domain (outside the CDR3, taken from reference TRBV7-2 and TRBJ2-7): GAGVSQSPSNKVTEKGKDVELRCDPISGHTALYWYRQSLGQGLEFLIYFQGNSAPDKSGLPSDRFSAERTGGSVSTLTIQRTQQEDSAVYLCASSRLAGPYEQYFGPGTRLTVT.

The V call is TRBV7-6, the J call TRBJ1-3; 10 bases are shared with TRBD1. The CDR3 totals 17 residues. With 6 bases clipped from V and 4 bases from J, the junction kept 12 bases outside the gene matches. The germline gives CDR1 SGHVS, CDR2 FNYEAQ. For the CDR3, the DNA is TGTGCCAGCAGTCCTGGGGGACAGGGGCTGGGAGGAAACACCATATATTTT. This translates into CASSPGGQGLGGNTIYF.

The V call is TRBV2, the J call TRBJ1-1; no reliable D call. The CDR3 has 12 amino acids. V was trimmed by 2 bases and J by 9 bases, leaving 10 bases between them. The V gene's germline CDR1 is SNHLY and CDR2 FYNNEI. Here the CDR3 DNA reads TGTGCCAGCAGTGAAAGACTTTCAAAAGCTTTCTTT. Translating gives CASSERLSKAFF.

This chain links TRBV7-9 with TRBJ2-3, with D unclear. Trimming stripped 5 bases from V and 0 bases from J, with 15 bases between. The CDR3 consists of 16 residues. Germline V gene data show CDR1 as SEHNR and CDR2 as FQNEAQ (reference sequence). For the CDR3, the DNA is TGTGCCAGCAGCCCCCTTGCCAGTTCTAGCACAGATACGCAGTATTTT. Encoded protein: CASSPLASSSTDTQYF.

The chain recombines TRBV7-8 with TRBJ2-5, with TRBD2 matching 11 bases. V lost 5 bases to trimming and J lost 3 bases; unmatched junction nucleotides: 8. The CDR3 has 16 residues. Germline lookup yields CDR1 SGHVS and CDR2 FQNEAQ. CDR3 bases: TGTGCCAGCAGCCCCAGACTAGCGGGATTGAAAGAGACCCAGTACTTC. Its translation: CASSPRLAGLKETQYF.

This clone was seen just once. Here the CDR3 reads CAWSVWGSGGGGAKNIQYF. The CDR3 DNA reads TGTGCCTGGAGTGTCTGGGGTAGCGGGGGCGGAGGAGCCAAAAACATTCAGTACTTC. The chain has TRBV30 and TRBJ2-4, with TRBD2 matching over 9 bases. The CDR3 totals 19 residues. Germline assignment: CDR1 GTSNPN and CDR2 SVGIG (reference sequence). V lost 0 bases, J lost 0 bases, and 12 bases stayed unmatched.